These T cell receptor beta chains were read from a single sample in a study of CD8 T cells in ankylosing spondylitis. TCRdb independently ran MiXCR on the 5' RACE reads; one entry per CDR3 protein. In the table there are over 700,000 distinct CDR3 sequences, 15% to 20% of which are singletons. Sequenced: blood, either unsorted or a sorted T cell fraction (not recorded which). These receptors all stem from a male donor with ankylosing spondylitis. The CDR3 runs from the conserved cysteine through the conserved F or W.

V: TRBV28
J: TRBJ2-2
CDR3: CASSLLGQGAGELFF

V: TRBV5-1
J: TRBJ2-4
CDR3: CASSLGDLPRLIQYF

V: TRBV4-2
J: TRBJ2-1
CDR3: CASSLRIEIAYNEQFF

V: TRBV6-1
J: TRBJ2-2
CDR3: CASTPRTATNTGELFF

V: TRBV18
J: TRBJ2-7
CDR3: CASSPMGGLYEQYF

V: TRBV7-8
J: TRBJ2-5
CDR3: CASSLALIATETQYF

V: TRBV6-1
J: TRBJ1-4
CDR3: CASSVAGWDEKLFF

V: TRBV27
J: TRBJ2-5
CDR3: CASRLPGDQETQYF

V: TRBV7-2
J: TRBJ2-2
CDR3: CASSSTGGTTGELFF

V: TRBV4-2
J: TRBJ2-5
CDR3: CASSRGQGRTQETQYF

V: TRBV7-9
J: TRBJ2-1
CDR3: CASSPRTSGGEGNEQFF

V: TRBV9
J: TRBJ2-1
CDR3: CASSATGGALNEQFF

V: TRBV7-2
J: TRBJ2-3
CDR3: CASSSRRLDTQYF

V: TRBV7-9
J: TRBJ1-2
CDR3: CASTVQDRGYTF

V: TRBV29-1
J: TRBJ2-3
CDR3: CSMGSGGTDTQYF

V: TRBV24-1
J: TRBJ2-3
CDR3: CATSAPSGARSTDTQYF

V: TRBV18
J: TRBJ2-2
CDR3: CASSPNLAGEAGELFF

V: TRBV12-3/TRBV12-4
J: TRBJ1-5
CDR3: CASSLALGERTPQHF

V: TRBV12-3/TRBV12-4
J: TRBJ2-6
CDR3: CASSSRDRLTRSSGANVLTF

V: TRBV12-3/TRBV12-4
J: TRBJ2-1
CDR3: CASSPGGTDYNEQFF

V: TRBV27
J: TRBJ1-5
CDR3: CASSFDRFGNQPQHF

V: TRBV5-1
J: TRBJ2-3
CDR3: CASSTGQSTDTQYF

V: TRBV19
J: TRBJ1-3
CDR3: CAIEGQGLYSGNTIYF

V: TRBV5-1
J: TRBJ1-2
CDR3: CASSYSPETLTDNYGYTF

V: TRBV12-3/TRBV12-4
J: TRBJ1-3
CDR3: CASSYTGSGNTIYF

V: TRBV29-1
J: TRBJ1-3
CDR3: CSVDGQTGNTIYF

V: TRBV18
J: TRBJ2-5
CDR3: CASSPPGQVQETQYF